This is a list of T cell receptor beta chains from one sample in a study of brain T cells in children with intractable seizures. Some clones are missing from TCRdb's copy, which holds only in-frame ones; the method was immunoSEQ multiplex PCR. There are around 340,000 clones in the sample; 93% occur only once, and 5.7% lies in the top ten. The sequences come from peripheral blood, collected 4 to 5 months after surgery. The receptors were sampled from a boy under two years old with tuberous sclerosis and intractable seizures. The CDR3 runs from the conserved cysteine through the conserved F or W. D genes are given only for firm matches.

j_call v_call d_call cdr3_aa
TRBJ2-1 TRBV19 TRBD2 CASSSSGARVYEQFF
TRBJ2-7 TRBV24-1 . CATSAQLRASEQYF
TRBJ1-1 TRBV29-1 . CSVDQGGGTEAFF
TRBJ2-4 TRBV14 TRBD1 CASSQDFGDRGRRAKNIQYF
TRBJ2-1 TRBV13 TRBD2 CASTSGVSYNEQFF
TRBJ1-2 TRBV4-1 . CASSRRQDYGYTF
TRBJ2-2 TRBV4-2 . CASTSMEGGPTGELFF
TRBJ2-1 TRBV27 . CASSLGPYWEQFF
TRBJ1-5 TRBV24-1 . CATSDQQTNQPQHF
TRBJ2-7 TRBV27 TRBD1 CASSPFRDRASYEQYF
TRBJ2-1 TRBV7-6 . CASSLMLVRNEQFF
TRBJ2-7 TRBV5-4 TRBD2 CASSFTSDSYEQYF
TRBJ1-6 TRBV24-1 . CATQNRDRAPLHF
TRBJ1-4 TRBV10-3 . CAISLGNFGEKLFF
TRBJ2-3 TRBV7-8 . CASSLAYEASTDTQYF
TRBJ1-2 TRBV27 . CASRGGNYGYTF
TRBJ2-7 TRBV5-6 . CASSLRSEQYF
TRBJ2-3 TRBV6-5 TRBD1 CASSLRQGWGTQYF
TRBJ2-5 TRBV27 TRBD2 CASSSGSGGSLGETQYF